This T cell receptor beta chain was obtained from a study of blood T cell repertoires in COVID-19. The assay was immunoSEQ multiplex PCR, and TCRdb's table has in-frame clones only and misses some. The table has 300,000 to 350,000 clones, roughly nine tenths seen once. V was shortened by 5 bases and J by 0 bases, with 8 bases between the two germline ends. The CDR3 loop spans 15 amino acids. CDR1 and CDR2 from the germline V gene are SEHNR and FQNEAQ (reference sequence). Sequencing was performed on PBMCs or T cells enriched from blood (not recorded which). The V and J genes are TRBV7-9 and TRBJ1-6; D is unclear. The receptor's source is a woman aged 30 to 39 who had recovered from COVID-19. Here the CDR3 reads CASSTRDSYNSPLHF. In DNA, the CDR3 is TGTGCCAGCAGCACTAGGGACTCCTATAATTCACCCCTCCACTTT.